The source of this T cell receptor (beta chain) is a study of neurological immune-mediated disorders (dated by TCRdb to the late 2010s). Broadly, across the study: Among the roughly 34 multiple sclerosis patients, relapsing-remitting MS was present in some 31 and secondary progressive MS was present in 3. Peripheral blood TCR-beta repertoires from patients with HTLV-I-associated myelopathy (HAM/TSP), patients with multiple sclerosis, and healthy controls were compared in the study using UMI-based sequencing. The roughly 100 TCR-beta libraries covered PBMC samples along with longitudinal samples, technical triplicates, and paired sorted CD4+ and CD8+ T-cell subsets. The cohort included approximately 68 subjects: some 14 with HAM/TSP, about 34 with multiple sclerosis, and some 20 healthy controls. The full study reports these points: The highest TCR clonal expansion was observed in HAM/TSP patients, whereas the lowest was observed in MS patients, even when compared with healthy controls. No identical CDR3 amino acid sequences were found to be shared among expanded clones across subjects, suggesting that TCR-beta repertoires were private in all groups. In phylogenetic analysis, the repertoires of 18 of 34 MS patients grouped into a cluster of related CDR3 sequences, which suggests a possible signature at the repertoire level. The MS cluster was not associated with any clinical or MRI features, and the authors stated that larger cohorts are needed.

This clonotype occurred many times. The antigen this receptor binds is unknown. Per-base quality was not reported, and no clone a single base away is much larger than it. For the unsorted PBMC libraries, 2 million PBMCs were stored in RNAlater at -80 degrees C until RNA extraction and were used to generate the libraries. Multiple sclerosis patients were enrolled in a US clinical protocol evaluating disease progression by magnetic resonance imaging. Peripheral blood underwent Ficoll-Hypaque density gradient centrifugation to isolate PBMCs, which were then cryopreserved in liquid nitrogen. cDNA was synthesized by template-switch 5'RACE using a primer carrying a 10-nucleotide random unique molecular identifier by which each TCR transcript was tagged. Every sequencing run covered 15-18 subjects and yielded more than 180 million TCR-beta sequences. The RNeasy kit was used to extract total RNA. TCR-beta VDJ regions were amplified with primers for the TCR constant region and the 5'RACE anchor, using the KAPA Real-time Library Amplification kit. Sample indexes and Illumina adaptors were added in a first PCR, after which library yield was increased in a second PCR. After Ampure bead purification, the roughly 650 bp TCR product was size-selected on a 2% E-gel SizeSelection system. Before pooling, libraries had their quality checked on a Bioanalyzer, their concentration measured with Qubit, and their quantity determined with the Kapa Library Quantification kit. An Illumina HiSeq 2500 sequenced the libraries paired-end 2 x 150 bp. To increase sequence diversity, roughly 23-30% phiX was spiked into each library pool. The original pipeline was this. Quality-filtered reads were processed with the UMI-based MiGEC pipeline, and over 90% of raw TCR sequences were removed by the MiGEC pipeline during error correction. VDJ genes were aligned to IMGT germline references, and each clonotype was defined by a unique CDR3 amino acid sequence together with V-J genes. Clonal expansion, Shannon diversity, and CDR3 relatedness (CalcPairwiseDistances, ClusterSamples) were evaluated with VDJtools, and phylogenetic trees were built with CLCbio workbench. Expanded clones were defined as having at least 8 unique UMIs, based on coefficient-of-variation modelling across technical triplicates. TCRdb reanalyzed the raw reads on its own, using fastp at Q25 for trimming and MiXCR for clone calling, and kept in-frame beta chains. For every CDR3 protein sequence, its rows merge into one entry that carries the most common genes and DNA. The V and J calls come from TCRdb's annotation, not from the publication. Within this sample are some 46,000 distinct CDR3 sequences, with approximately 4.5% of them counted one time only. Roughly 5.6% of the sample belongs to the ten largest clones.

CDR1 is given as MNHNS and CDR2 as SASEGT, both from the germline V gene. Trimming costs V 3 bases and J 2 bases, and their ends lie 14 bases apart. CDR3 length: 15 amino acids, cysteine to phenylalanine. Of all the DNA, just the CDR3 is kept, 45 bases in frame from base 1. The V and J segments used are TRBV6-1 and TRBJ2-7; the D gene is perhaps TRBD1 or TRBD2, each of them matching over 5 bases. Specimen: PBMCs. The clonotype was recovered from a woman in her fifties or sixties with multiple sclerosis. The bases read TGTGCCAGCAGTGAGGGCCGGGACCGCGCCTACGAGCAGTACTTC. Its protein reads: CASSEGRDRAYEQYF.